The 2 T cell receptor beta chains below were found in one sample sequenced in a study of T-cell reconstitution after alpha-beta-depleted transplantation in children. It was with unique molecular identifiers that the TCRbeta library was prepared. TCRdb reprocessed the PCR reads with MiXCR, giving one entry per CDR3 protein. The profile shows over 550,000 distinct CDR3 sequences, approximately 10% of them singletons. Here the sequenced sample was PBMCs from the stem cell graft donor, taken from the stem cell graft. The receptor source for this set is a human donor who donated a stem cell graft to a child with acute myeloid leukemia.

This clonotype appeared many times. V usage is TRBV29-1 and J usage is TRBJ2-3; D is perhaps TRBD2 (5 bases). Between the trimmed V and J ends, which lost 5 bases and 5 bases, there was a span of 17 bases. From germline, CDR1 is SQVTM and CDR2 ANQGSEA. CDR3 size: 14 residues. In DNA, the CDR3 is TGCAGCGTTCACACTTTGGCAGGAGGAGATACGCAGTATTTT. Protein: CSVHTLAGGDTQYF.

This clonotype occurred many times. The rearrangement uses TRBV5-1 and TRBJ2-7; no firm D call. CDR3 size: 14 residues. Germline CDR1 reads SGHRS; CDR2 reads YFSETQ. The V and J ends lost 1 base and 4 bases respectively, with 12 bases between them. The chain's CDR3 is CASSLRGLGYEQYF. CDR3 nucleotide sequence: TGCGCCAGCAGCTTGAGAGGTCTTGGGTACGAGCAGTACTTC.